This TCR beta chain was sequenced during a study of post-analysis software for immune sequencing data (dated by TCRdb to 2013 to 2016). The study in broad terms: Recorded disease courses included relapsing-remitting, secondary progressive and progressive-relapsing multiple sclerosis, with some patients lacking subtype annotation. The patient repertoires were compared against more than 10 previously published healthy control repertoires obtained from donors aged roughly 6 to 28 years. A subset of samples was prepared in parallel using single-end sample barcoding, then pooled and co-amplified after Illumina adapter ligation. Findings and caveats that apply to the study as a whole: Direct clustering with F measure showed strong co-clustering of samples prepared in the same batch, prompting a batch-effect correction. Roughly 5 TRBV segments, including TRBV5-6, TRBV5-1 and TRBV20-1, were significantly more frequent in patients than controls. Compared with controls, multiple sclerosis patients had significantly lower normalized Chao1 diversity, a finding suggesting substantial peripheral T-cell clonal expansion. The multiple sclerosis patient group was slightly younger than the control group.

Libraries were built with PCR. The instrument was an Illumina HiSeq 2500. Unique molecular identifiers were incorporated into TCR beta cDNA libraries to reduce PCR and sequencing biases. Some 500,000 cDNA molecules were obtained per 1 to 10 million input T cells, so each molecule approximated one T cell. The same protocol used for the earlier healthy control dataset was applied to prepare and sequence the patient libraries. Samples belonging to the same batch were prepared together, multiplexed and sequenced on a shared HiSeq lane. In the authors' own workflow: MIGEC handled the raw barcoded reads, throwing out single-read molecular identifier groups before consensus assembly and CDR3 extraction. Clonotype tables were post-analysed with VDJtools, normalizing diversity by down-sampling all datasets to the smallest sample size. Repertoire overlap clustering matched CDR3 amino acid but not nucleotide sequences to correct batch-related cross-sample contamination. TCRdb applied fastp at Q25 and MiXCR to the public reads, then kept only in-frame beta chains. Each CDR3 protein appears once, grouped with its most common genes and DNA. These V and J calls originate from TCRdb's pipeline instead of the authors' own analysis. In this sample the table shows 150,000 to 200,000 distinct CDR3 sequences, approximately 31% of which occur a single time. The ten largest clonotypes hold approximately 1.5% of the sample.

Remarks on this clonotype: Its antigen is not yet known. Base quality data are lacking; no much larger clone is found one base away.

TCR beta repertoires were profiled from peripheral blood of roughly 13 young patients with multiple sclerosis to demonstrate the VDJtools post-analysis software. Multiple sclerosis patients were children and adolescents aged about 6 to 16 years. The CDR3 runs 15 amino acids, cysteine and phenylalanine included. Of all the DNA, just the CDR3 is kept, 45 bases in frame from base 1. Ends trimmed: V by 6 bases, J by 3 bases; bases unmatched to a gene: 8. The germline V gene supplies CDR1 SNHLY and CDR2 FYNNEI. Input material: blood. The receptor chain draws on TRBV2 and TRBJ1-2; TRBD1 fits 9 bases in the junction. This TCR was recovered from a girl aged 10-17 years with multiple sclerosis. CDR3 loop: CASRGLTGGDYGYTF. The nucleotides are TGTGCCAGCAGAGGGTTGACAGGGGGGGACTATGGCTACACCTTC.